The 23 T cell receptor beta chains reported below all come from one sample, sequenced in a study of shared clonotypes between healthy human individuals. Clones were sequenced by immunoSEQ multiplex PCR, and TCRdb holds only the in-frame ones, with some missing. The sample includes a few hundred thousand clones, over 50% of them seen just once. The sample was memory CD4+ T cells sorted from blood. Noted subset: CD45RA-negative fraction. The receptors were gathered from a man under 40 in good health.

This sequence joins TRBV30 and TRBJ2-7; 7 bases match TRBD1. Germline V gene sequence: CDR1 GTSNPN, CDR2 SVGIG (reference sequence). The CDR3 contains 13 residues. V lost 1 base to trimming and J lost 5 bases; unmatched junction nucleotides: 5. CDR3 loop: CAWSAQTGDEQYF. The CDR3 DNA reads as TGTGCCTGGAGTGCCCAAACAGGGGACGAGCAGTACTTC.

This chain links TRBV14 with TRBJ2-2; 9 bases align to TRBD2. The germline V gene has CDR1 SGHDN and CDR2 FVKESK. Unmatched junction bases numbered 4, after V lost 2 bases and J lost 0 bases. This CDR3 is built from 17 residues. The CDR3 loop is CASSQLGGRANTGELFF. For the CDR3, the DNA is TGTGCCAGCAGCCAACTAGGCGGGAGGGCGAACACCGGGGAGCTGTTTTTT.

The chain joins TRBV2 to TRBJ2-1; perhaps TRBD1 as D (6 bases). This CDR3 has 13 residues. Trimming left V 5 bases short and J 5 bases short, with 10 bases between. In germline, CDR1 is SNHLY, CDR2 FYNNEI. The CDR3 region is CASSRDINNEQFF. The CDR3 nucleotides are TGTGCCAGCAGTAGGGACATTAACAATGAGCAGTTCTTC.

This clone has only one observation. A junction boundary mismatches the germline segment, possibly from a read error. V usage is TRBV7-9 and J usage is TRBJ2-4; no firm D call. CDR3 length: 12 residues. Germline-derived CDR1 and CDR2 are SEHNR and FQNEAQ (reference sequence). The CDR3 DNA follows: TGTGCCAGCAGCTTAGATGAGGCTCCCCGGGACTTC. Translating gives CASSLDEAPRDF.

The J gene is TRBJ2-5, the V gene TRBV7-2, with 7 bases identical to TRBD1. The V gene end was trimmed by 4 bases and the J gene end by 5 bases; junction bases not matched to a gene: 4. The CDR3 is made up of 13 amino acids. Germline V gene sequence: CDR1 SGHTA, CDR2 FQGNSA. The CDR3 nucleotides read TGTGCCAGCAGCTCAAGGGGGCCTGAGACCCAGTACTTC. Residues: CASSSRGPETQYF. Using reference TRBV7-2 and TRBJ2-5 for the parts outside the CDR3, the full variable domain is GAGVSQSPSNKVTEKGKDVELRCDPISGHTALYWYRQSLGQGLEFLIYFQGNSAPDKSGLPSDRFSAERTGGSVSTLTIQRTQQEDSAVYLCASSSRGPETQYFGPGTRLLVL.

J is TRBJ1-5 and V is TRBV2, with TRBD1 matching 7 bases. Trimming at V came to 3 bases and at J to 6 bases, leaving 5 bases not matched to a gene. Germline V gene data show CDR1 as SNHLY and CDR2 as FYNNEI. This CDR3 has 14 residues. The CDR3 sequence: CASSEGTAGQPQHF. For the CDR3, the DNA is TGTGCCAGCAGTGAGGGGACAGCGGGTCAGCCCCAGCATTTT.

The chain couples TRBV5-6 to TRBJ1-5, with a weak D call TRBD1 (5 bases). V shed 4 bases and J shed 0 bases, with 11 bases lying between them. This CDR3 has 15 residues. The germline V gene encodes CDR1 SGHDT and CDR2 YYEEEE. The CDR3 spells CASSTGGYSNQPQHF. The CDR3 DNA sequence: TGTGCCAGCAGCACTGGGGGATATAGCAATCAGCCCCAGCATTTT.

There are a few counts of this clone. J is TRBJ1-1 and V is TRBV6-6; tentatively, D is TRBD1 (5 bases). V was shortened by 2 bases and J by 0 bases, with 7 bases between the two germline ends. Looked up from germline, CDR1 is MNHNY and CDR2 is SVGAGI (reference sequence). The CDR3 has 14 residues. As DNA, the CDR3 is TGTGCCAGCAGTTACGACAGCATGAACACTGAAGCTTTCTTT. Translating it yields CASSYDSMNTEAFF.

This sequence joins TRBV29-1 and TRBJ2-7; no firm D call. V lost 3 bases, J lost 3 bases, and 15 bases lay in between. This CDR3 has 14 residues. From germline, CDR1 is SQVTM and CDR2 ANQGSEA. The CDR3 DNA is TGCAGCGTTGAGTTGGCCGACACCGGCTACGAGCAGTACTTC. This translates into CSVELADTGYEQYF.

This clone was picked up a small number of times. This chain links TRBV27 with TRBJ2-7; 8 bases fit TRBD1. The V gene's germline CDR1 is MNHEY and CDR2 SMNVEV (reference sequence). The CDR3 extends over 12 amino acids. The V gene end was trimmed by 8 bases and the J gene end by 6 bases; junction bases not matched to a gene: 6. The CDR3 nucleotides read TGTGCCAGCGGGGACAGGAAAGGCGAGCAGTACTTC. Translated, it gives CASGDRKGEQYF.

This clone appeared a few times. The rearrangement uses TRBV6-5 and TRBJ2-3, with D tentatively TRBD2 (6 bases). V shed 7 bases and J shed 2 bases, with 10 bases lying between them. CDR3 length: 13 residues. Germline CDR1 and CDR2: MNHEY and SVGAGI. CDR3 nucleotide sequence: TGTGCCAGCAAAAGCGGGTACACAGATACGCAGTATTTT. This codes for CASKSGYTDTQYF.

This clone has more than one count but fewer than ten. The rearrangement joins TRBV28 to TRBJ2-7; TRBD1 agrees at 8 bases. Germline V gene sequence: CDR1 MDHEN, CDR2 SYDVKM. The V and J ends lost 10 bases and 2 bases, in that order; junction bases with no gene match: 7. The length of the CDR3 is 13 residues. The CDR3 here is CATQGTGTYEQYF. In DNA form, the CDR3 reads TGTGCCACCCAAGGGACAGGTACCTACGAGCAGTACTTC. Full variable domain (remainder filled in from reference TRBV28 and TRBJ2-7): DVKVTQSSRYLVKRTGEKVFLECVQDMDHENMFWYRQDPGLGLRLIYFSYDVKMKEKGDIPEGYSVSREKKERFSLILESASTNQTSMYLCATQGTGTYEQYFGPGTRLTVT.

The V gene is TRBV5-4, the J gene TRBJ2-1; 12 bases line up with TRBD2. This CDR3 is built from 16 residues. CDR1 and CDR2 (germline): SGHNT, YYREEE (reference sequence). Unmatched junction bases numbered 12, after V lost 4 bases and J lost 10 bases. The CDR3 DNA sequence: TGTGCCAGCAGCGGTAAGGGACTAGCGGGCTTAGTGGAGCAGTTCTTC. This gives the protein CASSGKGLAGLVEQFF.

V and J are TRBV6-6 and TRBJ1-5; D call uncertain. V lost 4 bases and J 3 bases, leaving 13 bases between the germline ends. The CDR3 spans 15 residues. CDR1 is MNHNY and CDR2 is SVGAGI in the germline V gene (reference sequence). The CDR3 DNA sequence: TGTGCCAGCAGTTCAAGGGTCGGGGTCAATCAGCCCCAGCATTTT. Protein sequence: CASSSRVGVNQPQHF.

This clone was recorded only once. This sequence joins TRBV19 and TRBJ2-6; TRBD1 matches at 8 bases. The germline gives CDR1 LNHDA, CDR2 SQIVND (reference sequence). The CDR3 contains 19 residues. J lost 0 bases, V lost 1 base, and 8 bases had no gene match. In nucleotides, the CDR3 is TGTGCCAGTAGTATAGGGGTGGGACAGGTTGGCTCTGGGGCCAACGTCCTGACTTTC. Amino acids: CASSIGVGQVGSGANVLTF.

V gene TRBV4-3 combines with J gene TRBJ2-5; TRBD2 aligns across 7 bases. V was pared by 8 bases and J by 5 bases, with 8 bases of the junction left unmatched. This CDR3 is built from 13 residues. Germline CDR1 LGHNA, CDR2 YSLEER. Here the CDR3 DNA reads TGCGCCAGCTCCGGGACTACTGGGGAGACCCAGTACTTC. This encodes CASSGTTGETQYF.

Turning to this clone: The same CDR3 also results from other DNA sequences found in this sample. The rearrangement uses TRBV15 and TRBJ1-4; TRBD1 matches 9 bases. The CDR3 covers 16 residues. After removal of 0 bases from V and 5 bases from J, the junction contained 4 bases not matched to a gene. Germline V gives CDR1 LNHNV, CDR2 YYDKDF (reference sequence). This CDR3 is CATSRDPGQGNEKLFF. The CDR3 bases are TGTGCCACCAGCAGAGATCCGGGACAGGGCAATGAAAAACTGTTTTTT.

This clone was seen a handful of times. The chain recombines TRBV5-6 with TRBJ2-7; possible D gene TRBD1, 6 bases. Between the trimmed V and J ends, which lost 1 base and 0 bases, there was a span of 11 bases. This CDR3 has 15 amino acids. Germline CDR1 and CDR2: SGHDT and YYEEEE. DNA for the CDR3: TGTGCCAGCAGCTTGAAGTTCAGGGGCTCCTACGAGCAGTACTTC. The encoded protein is CASSLKFRGSYEQYF.

The J gene is TRBJ2-7, the V gene TRBV10-2; 7 bases are a match to TRBD2. The CDR3 is made up of 16 amino acids. CDR1 is WSHSY, CDR2 SAAADI, per germline. V gave up 3 bases and J gave up 6 bases; unmatched junction bases: 14. The CDR3 nucleotides are TGCGCCAGCAGTGAAGGATTTTGGGGGAGGGGCGCCGAGCAGTACTTC. This gives the protein CASSEGFWGRGAEQYF.

This chain links TRBV28 with TRBJ1-5, with 7 bases that match TRBD1. Germline V CDR1 and CDR2: MDHEN, SYDVKM. CDR3 length: 14 amino acids. The ends lost 9 bases at V and 3 bases at J; junction bases unmatched: 8. The DNA for the CDR3 is TGTGCCAGTAGCGGGGACAGCTACAATCAGCCCCAGCATTTT. Protein product: CASSGDSYNQPQHF. The whole variable domain, remainder taken from reference TRBV28 and TRBJ1-5, is DVKVTQSSRYLVKRTGEKVFLECVQDMDHENMFWYRQDPGLGLRLIYFSYDVKMKEKGDIPEGYSVSREKKERFSLILESASTNQTSMYLCASSGDSYNQPQHFGDGTRLSIL.

This clone was counted many times. This rearrangement joins TRBV7-7 to TRBJ2-1, with TRBD1 matching 7 bases. CDR1 and CDR2 (germline): SSHAT, FNYEAQ (reference sequence). The junction had 12 bases not matched to a gene; V was cut back by 2 bases and J by 5 bases. The CDR3 is made up of 17 amino acids. The DNA for the CDR3 is TGTGCCAGCAGCTTATGGACAGGTTCGGTTGCGGACAATGAGCAGTTCTTC. Protein sequence: CASSLWTGSVADNEQFF.

J is TRBJ2-7 and V is TRBV28; D is perhaps TRBD1 or TRBD2 (6 bases each). The CDR3 consists of 17 residues. Germline CDR1 is MDHEN and CDR2 is SYDVKM. Trimming shortened V by 7 bases and J by 3 bases, and 25 bases separated the two germline ends. CDR3 region: CASITGPGHKGGYEQYF. CDR3 DNA: TGTGCCAGCATCACTGGGCCGGGACATAAGGGAGGCTACGAGCAGTACTTC. The variable domain in full, with the rest retrieved from reference TRBV28 and TRBJ2-7, is DVKVTQSSRYLVKRTGEKVFLECVQDMDHENMFWYRQDPGLGLRLIYFSYDVKMKEKGDIPEGYSVSREKKERFSLILESASTNQTSMYLCASITGPGHKGGYEQYFGPGTRLTVT.

V and J are TRBV5-1 and TRBJ2-3, with 11 bases aligning to TRBD2. CDR1 and CDR2 (germline): SGHRS, YFSETQ. Germline trimming cut 4 bases from V and 2 bases from J; bases unmatched to any gene: 6. CDR3 length: 16 amino acids. The CDR3: CASSGGTSGHTDTQYF. Here the CDR3 DNA reads TGCGCCAGCAGCGGAGGGACTAGCGGACACACAGATACGCAGTATTTT. Full variable domain (rest looked up from reference TRBV5-1 and TRBJ2-3): KAGVTQTPRYLIKTRGQQVTLSCSPISGHRSVSWYQQTPGQGLQFLFEYFSETQRNKGNFPGRFSGRQFSNSRSEMNVSTLELGDSALYLCASSGGTSGHTDTQYFGPGTRLTVL.